Below are 18 T cell receptor beta chains sequenced from a single sample in a study of cytomegalovirus exposure and HLA in healthy donors. Sequenced by immunoSEQ multiplex PCR; TCRdb stores in-frame clones only, minus some. The table lists more than 95,000 clones, about 88% of them singletons, with about 4% in the top ten. The material sequenced was PBMCs. The source is a woman aged 18-29 years in good health and CMV-seropositive.

V usage is TRBV14 and J usage is TRBJ2-6; TRBD1 might be the D (6 bases). The CDR3 is 17 residues long. The germline gives CDR1 SGHDN, CDR2 FVKESK. The germline V and J ends were trimmed by 1 base and 0 bases, with 10 bases remaining between them. The CDR3 protein is CASSQAFRGSGANVLTF. The CDR3 nucleotides read TGTGCCAGCAGCCAAGCCTTCAGGGGCTCTGGGGCCAACGTCCTGACTTTC.

This chain joins TRBV9 and TRBJ2-7; 7 bases map to TRBD1. Germline loops: CDR1 SGDLS, CDR2 YYNGEE. The V gene end was trimmed by 2 bases and the J gene end by 6 bases; junction bases not matched to a gene: 5. The CDR3 loop spans 13 amino acids. The CDR3 bases are TGTGCCAGCAGCGTGGACAGGTATACCGAGCAGTACTTC. Translation: CASSVDRYTEQYF.

This chain links TRBV7-2 with TRBJ2-5; 12 nucleotides align to TRBD2. Germline CDR1 SGHTA, CDR2 FQGNSA. V was pared by 5 bases and J by 2 bases, with 3 bases of the junction left unmatched. This CDR3 contains 15 residues. The CDR3 spells CASSHGTSGQETQYF. The CDR3 coding sequence is TGTGCCAGCAGCCACGGGACTAGCGGGCAAGAGACCCAGTACTTC.

Only one count was recorded for this clone. V gene TRBV7-9 combines with J gene TRBJ2-1, with 7 bases aligning to TRBD2. The germline gives CDR1 SEHNR, CDR2 FQNEAQ (reference sequence). The J segment lost 0 bases and the V segment lost 3 bases, leaving 2 bases of the junction unmatched. There are 15 residues in the CDR3. The CDR3 nucleotides are TGTGCCAGCAGCTTCGGCGGGGGCTCCTACAATGAGCAGTTCTTC. Protein sequence: CASSFGGGSYNEQFF.

This chain links TRBV5-6 with TRBJ1-1; TRBD1 agrees at 9 bases. After removal of 3 bases from V and 3 bases from J, the junction contained 9 bases not matched to a gene. Germline values: CDR1 SGHDT, CDR2 YYEEEE. This CDR3 has 16 amino acids. The CDR3 region has the DNA TGTGCCAGCAGCTCTCCGGACAGGGGATTTGACACTGAAGCTTTCTTT. It encodes CASSSPDRGFDTEAFF.

This rearrangement joins TRBV7-9 to TRBJ2-7; no clear D gene. CDR1 and CDR2 (germline): SEHNR, FQNEAQ (reference sequence). Trimming removed 1 base from V and 3 bases from J, with 10 bases in between. There are 14 residues in the CDR3. This CDR3 reads CASSLEAEHYEQYF. CDR3 DNA: TGTGCCAGCAGCTTAGAGGCGGAACACTACGAGCAGTACTTC.

The chain carries TRBV5-4 and TRBJ2-7; 7 nucleotides align to TRBD1. CDR1 SGHNT and CDR2 YYREEE come from the germline V gene (reference sequence). The trim removed 9 bases at V and 0 bases at J, leaving 6 bases unmatched. This CDR3 spans 13 amino acids. The CDR3 nucleotides read TGTGCCACTTCGACAGGGCCCTCCTACGAGCAGTACTTC. Translation: CATSTGPSYEQYF.

J is TRBJ1-6 and V is TRBV2, with TRBD1 identical over 8 bases. Losses at the gene ends were 5 bases for V and 9 bases for J; bases not matched to a gene: 9. The CDR3 is 15 residues long. Germline V gene data show CDR1 as SNHLY and CDR2 as FYNNEI. The CDR3 bases are TGTGCCAGCAGTCCCAAGACAGGGGTATCTTCACCCCTCCACTTT. It translates to CASSPKTGVSSPLHF.

The chain couples TRBV7-2 to TRBJ2-7; possible D gene TRBD2, 5 bases. V was pared by 3 bases and J by 2 bases, with 11 bases between. This CDR3 spans 14 amino acids. Germline V gene data show CDR1 as SGHTA and CDR2 as FQGNSA. This chain's CDR3 is CASSFRTSTYEQYF. DNA of the CDR3: TGTGCCAGCAGCTTCCGGACTTCCACCTACGAGCAGTACTTC.

The V and J genes are TRBV19 and TRBJ2-5, with 13 bases fitting TRBD2. Germline-derived CDR1 and CDR2 are LNHDA and SQIVND (reference sequence). The junction had 7 bases not matched to a gene; V was cut back by 1 base and J by 2 bases. The CDR3 runs 18 residues. CDR3: CASSIASGTSGIQETQYF. CDR3 DNA: TGTGCCAGTAGTATAGCCTCCGGGACTAGCGGGATACAAGAGACCCAGTACTTC.

This clone is a singleton in its sample. The chain is built from TRBV7-9 and TRBJ2-1; 12 nucleotides agree with TRBD2. In germline, CDR1 is SEHNR, CDR2 FQNEAQ (reference sequence). With V trimmed by 5 bases and J by 8 bases, 7 bases remained unmatched. The CDR3 has 15 amino acids. This CDR3 reads CASSPTSGSRDEQFF. In DNA form, the CDR3 reads TGTGCCAGCAGCCCGACTAGCGGGAGCCGGGATGAGCAGTTCTTC.

The chain carries TRBV9 and TRBJ2-1; maybe TRBD2 (6 bases). V was clipped by 4 bases and J by 3 bases, with 8 bases between them. Germline values: CDR1 SGDLS, CDR2 YYNGEE. This CDR3 region has 13 residues. The CDR3 DNA follows: TGTGCCAGCAGCCCGGGGGACTACAATGAGCAGTTCTTC. Translated: CASSPGDYNEQFF.

The chain links TRBV9 to TRBJ1-3; tentative D call: TRBD1 (6 bases). The ends were cut back, 1 base at V and 0 bases at J, with 14 bases in the middle. The CDR3 extends over 17 amino acids. Germline lookup yields CDR1 SGDLS and CDR2 YYNGEE. The CDR3 sequence is CASSVSTGRFSGNTIYF. The CDR3 bases are TGTGCCAGCAGCGTAAGCACAGGGCGGTTCTCTGGAAACACCATATATTTT. Drawing the rest from reference TRBV9 and TRBJ1-3, the complete variable domain is DSGVTQTPKHLITATGQRVTLRCSPRSGDLSVYWYQQSLDQGLQFLIQYYNGEERAKGNILERFSAQQFPDLHSELNLSSLELGDSALYFCASSVSTGRFSGNTIYFGEGSWLTVV.

This chain links TRBV19 with TRBJ1-1; TRBD1 might be the D (5 bases). V lost 5 bases and J lost 0, with 16 bases in between. This CDR3 spans 16 amino acids. The germline V gene encodes CDR1 LNHDA and CDR2 SQIVND (reference sequence). This CDR3 reads CASSDRTLLLNTEAFF. CDR3 nucleotides: TGTGCCAGTAGTGACAGAACATTACTTCTGAACACTGAAGCTTTCTTT.

The chain joins TRBV7-6 to TRBJ2-6; the D gene is possibly TRBD2 (6 bases). Germline CDR1 SGHVS, CDR2 FNYEAQ. V shed 6 bases and J shed 0 bases, with 18 bases lying between them. The CDR3 covers 18 residues. CDR3 protein: CASSPVRWEVSGANVLTF. The CDR3 bases are TGTGCCAGCAGTCCGGTTCGGTGGGAGGTCTCTGGGGCCAACGTCCTGACTTTC.

The chain links TRBV9 to TRBJ2-3, with 8 bases that match TRBD2. The germline CDR1 and CDR2 sequences are SGDLS and YYNGEE. The CDR3 has 16 amino acids. Trimming took 4 bases from V and 3 from J; bases not matched to a gene: 10. This CDR3 is CASSYLAGLETDTQYF. The CDR3 DNA reads as TGTGCCAGCAGCTATCTAGCGGGCTTGGAAACAGATACGCAGTATTTT.

This chain joins TRBV18 and TRBJ2-5; possibly TRBD2 for D (5 bases). V lost 0 bases, J lost 5 bases, and 16 bases lay in between. CDR1 and CDR2 (germline): KGHSH, LQKENI. The CDR3 length is 16 residues. CDR3 coding DNA: TGTGCCAGCTCACCACCGGTGCGGGCTTCGCATGAGACCCAGTACTTC. This encodes CASSPPVRASHETQYF. The whole variable domain, filled in from reference TRBV18 and TRBJ2-5, reads NAGVMQNPRHLVRRRGQEARLRCSPMKGHSHVYWYRQLPEEGLKFMVYLQKENIIDESGMPKERFSAEFPKEGPSILRIQQVVRGDSAAYFCASSPPVRASHETQYFGPGTRLLVL.

This clone was seen more than once but under ten times. This chain joins TRBV7-9 and TRBJ1-4; 7 positions match TRBD1. CDR3 length: 14 residues. Losses at the gene ends were 5 bases for V and 4 bases for J; bases not matched to a gene: 4. Per germline, CDR1 SEHNR and CDR2 FQNEAQ (reference sequence). This CDR3 reads CASSLGQINEKLFF. CDR3 sequence (DNA): TGTGCCAGCAGCCTGGGACAGATTAATGAAAAACTGTTTTTT. Complete variable domain (other parts from reference TRBV7-9 and TRBJ1-4): DTGVSQNPRHKITKRGQNVTFRCDPISEHNRLYWYRQTLGQGPEFLTYFQNEAQLEKSRLLSDRFSAERPKGSFSTLEIQRTEQGDSAMYLCASSLGQINEKLFFGSGTQLSVL.